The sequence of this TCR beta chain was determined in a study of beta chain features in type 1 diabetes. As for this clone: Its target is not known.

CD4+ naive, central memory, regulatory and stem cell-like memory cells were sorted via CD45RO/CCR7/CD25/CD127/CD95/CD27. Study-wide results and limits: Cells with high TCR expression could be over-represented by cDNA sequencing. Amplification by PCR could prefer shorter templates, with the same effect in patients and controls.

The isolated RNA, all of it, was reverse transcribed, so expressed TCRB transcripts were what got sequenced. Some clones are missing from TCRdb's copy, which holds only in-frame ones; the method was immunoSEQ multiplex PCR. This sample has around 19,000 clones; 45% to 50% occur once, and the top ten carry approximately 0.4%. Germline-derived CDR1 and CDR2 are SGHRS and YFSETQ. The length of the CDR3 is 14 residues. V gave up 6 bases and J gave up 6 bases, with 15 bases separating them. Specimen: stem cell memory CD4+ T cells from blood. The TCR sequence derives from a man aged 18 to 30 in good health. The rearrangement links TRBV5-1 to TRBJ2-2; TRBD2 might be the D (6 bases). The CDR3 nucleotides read TGCGCCAGCACTCTTGCGGGGTTGGCCGGGGAGCTGTTTTTT. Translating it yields CASTLAGLAGELFF.